A single T cell receptor beta chain is shown here with its context. Its antigen is currently not known. Per-nucleotide qualities are absent, and no much larger clonotype sits a single base away. As encoded in the germline V gene, CDR1 is SGDLS while CDR2 is YYNGEE. From the cysteine up to the phenylalanine, the CDR3 has a length of 15 residues. Of all the DNA, just the CDR3 is kept, 45 bases in frame from base 1. V has 0 bases trimmed and J has 0 bases trimmed; junction bases matching no gene number 2. The QIAGEN blood and tissue kit was used to extract genomic DNA from sorted cells, and the DNA was quantified on a NanoDrop 1000. TCR alpha and beta chains were deep sequenced and quantified on the immunoSEQ platform using multiplex PCR of genomic DNA. The study's processing was this. IMGT gene and region definitions were used to annotate TCR sequences. Out-of-frame rearrangements were taken as a proxy for the preselection repertoire and were compared with in-frame clonotypes. To estimate repertoire size, the study used the iCHAO1 estimator that comes with the immunoSEQ platform. A Gini index based on the Lorenz curve was applied to in-frame amino acid clonotypes to measure clonal inequality. The intersect function of the R package tcR was used to count shared clonotypes, and the Jaccard index was used to score similarity. The R prcomp function was used without normalization to run principal component analysis of V, J and V-J usage frequencies. TCRdb holds this immuneACCESS table with in-frame rearrangements only. Some clones are missing; in checked studies, unresolved V genes explain under half, and the rest has no known cause. The V and J calls and the clone size are those of that table, but D and trimming were determined from the DNA. For this sample there are tens of thousands of clones; roughly 93% appear just once. The top ten clonotypes cover approximately 17% of the sample.

This specimen belongs to a study of human versus mouse CDR3 diversity and MHC coevolution (dated by TCRdb to 2016 to 2017). Study-level background: The immunoSEQ assay was reported to detect one in 200,000 T cells and to minimize multiplex PCR amplification bias. As a reference point for TCR selection on multiple MHC II alleles, the study used human naive CD4 T cell repertoires and compared them against human-TCR-locus transgenic mice that have a single MHC II. Across the mouse and human samples, each sample yielded between 0.6 x 10^7 and 1.6 x 10^7 valid reads. The human cohort comprised three healthy volunteer blood donors, one aged 30 to 39, one aged 40 to 49 and one aged 60 to 70 at collection. Broad study findings and their caveats: Because human T cells were selected on six or seven MHC II alleles, repertoire diversity in humans and mice was not considered directly comparable. Among all compared groups, most of the three human donors had the lowest clonal inequality scores. According to iCHAO1 estimates, humans had the largest TCR beta repertoire, 1.7 million or so clonotypes, which was attributed likely to selection by multiple MHC II molecules. On average, humans had more CDR3 deletions and insertions than mice did, pointing to greater exonuclease and TdT activity.

Fluorescence-activated cell sorting was used to isolate naive CD4 T cells, defined as CD45RO-negative and CD62L-positive, from PBMCs. From each donor, around 54 ml of fresh peripheral blood was taken, and Ficoll density centrifugation was then used to isolate PBMCs. Sorting was performed on a FACSAria III instrument, with purity above 85% for all samples. Here the chain combines TRBV9 and TRBJ2-7; 8 bases in the middle match TRBD2. The TCR was taken from a person in their sixties in good health. The sample taken for sequencing was naive CD4+ T cells from blood. In the paper's terms, the cell subset or site label means: CD45RO-negative CD62L-positive naive CD4 T cells. The sequenced DNA is TGTGCCAGCAGCGTAGACAGCGGGAGCTCCTACGAGCAGTACTTC. It is translated as CASSVDSGSSYEQYF.